This T cell receptor (beta chain) was sequenced in a study of breast tumors, draining lymph nodes, adjacent tissues. Study-level findings and limits: Tumor repertoires ranked between lymph nodes and nontumor tissue in diversity, with V and J gene preferences. Data only fit, rather than demonstrated, lymph node origin of most tumor T cells.

This clonotype was picked up one time. The antigen is not known. The junction departs from the called germline gene at one end, perhaps through a read error. TCRdb reanalysed the multiplex PCR reads using MiXCR and keeps one entry per CDR3 protein. The table has approximately 7,600 distinct CDR3 sequences, 65% to 80% seen once; the top ten hold under 45%. The source material was tumor-adjacent breast tissue. This receptor was taken from a female donor with breast cancer. Some clones in this sample may be carry-over from other donors' samples.

CDR3 in amino acids: CASSLGGSSHEQYF. Here the CDR3 DNA reads TGTGCTAGCAGCTTGGGCGGGAGTTCCCACGAGCAGTACTTC. The chain links TRBV7-7 to TRBJ2-7; 7 bases agree with TRBD2. Germline CDR1 SSHAT, CDR2 FNYEAQ (reference sequence). The CDR3 spans 14 residues.